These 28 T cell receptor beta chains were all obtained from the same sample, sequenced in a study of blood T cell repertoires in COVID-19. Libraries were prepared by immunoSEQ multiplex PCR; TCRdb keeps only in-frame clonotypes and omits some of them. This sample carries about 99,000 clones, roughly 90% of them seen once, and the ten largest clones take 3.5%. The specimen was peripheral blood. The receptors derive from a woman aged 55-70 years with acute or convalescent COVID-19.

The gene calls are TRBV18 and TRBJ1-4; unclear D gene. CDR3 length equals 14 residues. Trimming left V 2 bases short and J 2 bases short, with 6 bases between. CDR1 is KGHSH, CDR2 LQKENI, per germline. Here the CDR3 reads CASSPIETNEKLFF. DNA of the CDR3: TGTGCCAGCTCACCAATCGAGACTAATGAAAAACTGTTTTTT.

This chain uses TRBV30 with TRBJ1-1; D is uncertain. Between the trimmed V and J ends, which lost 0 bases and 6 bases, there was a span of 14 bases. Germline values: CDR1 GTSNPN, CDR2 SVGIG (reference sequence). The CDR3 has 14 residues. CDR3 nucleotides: TGTGCCTGGAGTGTATCGGGTACTACCCCTGAAGCTTTCTTT. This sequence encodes CAWSVSGTTPEAFF.

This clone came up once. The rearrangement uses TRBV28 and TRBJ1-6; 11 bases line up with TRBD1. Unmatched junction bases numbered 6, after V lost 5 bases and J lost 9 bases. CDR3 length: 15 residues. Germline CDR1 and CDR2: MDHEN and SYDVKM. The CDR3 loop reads CASSTRTGGSSPLHF. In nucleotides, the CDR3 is TGTGCCAGCAGTACTCGGACAGGGGGCTCTTCACCCCTCCACTTT.

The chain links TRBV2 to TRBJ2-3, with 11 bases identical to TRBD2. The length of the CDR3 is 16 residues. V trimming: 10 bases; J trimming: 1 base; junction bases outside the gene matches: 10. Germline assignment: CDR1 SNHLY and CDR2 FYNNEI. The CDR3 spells CAKGASGRRGTDTQYF. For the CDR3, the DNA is TGTGCCAAAGGGGCTAGCGGGAGGAGGGGCACAGATACGCAGTATTTT.

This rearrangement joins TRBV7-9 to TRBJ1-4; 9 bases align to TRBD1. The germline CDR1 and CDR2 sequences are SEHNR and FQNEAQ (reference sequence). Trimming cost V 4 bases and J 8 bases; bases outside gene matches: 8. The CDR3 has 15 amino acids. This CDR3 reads CASSSSGTGPEKLFF. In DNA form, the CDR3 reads TGTGCCAGCAGCTCCTCCGGGACAGGGCCCGAAAAACTGTTTTTT. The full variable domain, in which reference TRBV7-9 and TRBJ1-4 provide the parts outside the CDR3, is DTGVSQNPRHKITKRGQNVTFRCDPISEHNRLYWYRQTLGQGPEFLTYFQNEAQLEKSRLLSDRFSAERPKGSFSTLEIQRTEQGDSAMYLCASSSSGTGPEKLFFGSGTQLSVL.

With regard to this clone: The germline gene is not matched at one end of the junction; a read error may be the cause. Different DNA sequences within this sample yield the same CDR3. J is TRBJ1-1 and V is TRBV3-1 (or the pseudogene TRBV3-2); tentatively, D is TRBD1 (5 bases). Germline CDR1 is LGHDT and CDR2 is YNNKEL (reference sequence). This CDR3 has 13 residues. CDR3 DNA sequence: TGTGCCAGCAGTCAAGGGGAGCACACTGAAGCTTTCTTT. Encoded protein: CASSQGEHTEAFF.

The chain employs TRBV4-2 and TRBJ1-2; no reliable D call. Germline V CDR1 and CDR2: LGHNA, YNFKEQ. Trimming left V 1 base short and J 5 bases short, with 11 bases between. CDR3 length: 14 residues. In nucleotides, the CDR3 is TGTGCCAGCAGCCAAGGAAACCGGAGGTATGGCTACACCTTC. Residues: CASSQGNRRYGYTF.

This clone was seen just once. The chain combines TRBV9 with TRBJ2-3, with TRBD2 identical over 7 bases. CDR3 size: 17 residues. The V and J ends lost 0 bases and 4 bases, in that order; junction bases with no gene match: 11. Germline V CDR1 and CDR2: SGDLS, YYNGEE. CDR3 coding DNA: TGTGCCAGCAGCGTAGGGGCGGCGGGAGCTCAGGCAGATACGCAGTATTTT. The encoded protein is CASSVGAAGAQADTQYF.

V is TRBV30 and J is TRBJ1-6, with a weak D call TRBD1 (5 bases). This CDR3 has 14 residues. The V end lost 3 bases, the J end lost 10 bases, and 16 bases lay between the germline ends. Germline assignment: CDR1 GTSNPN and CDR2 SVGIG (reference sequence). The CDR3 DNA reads TGTGCCTGGAGCCCAGGGAGGGGCCGGTCACCCCTCCACTTT. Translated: CAWSPGRGRSPLHF.

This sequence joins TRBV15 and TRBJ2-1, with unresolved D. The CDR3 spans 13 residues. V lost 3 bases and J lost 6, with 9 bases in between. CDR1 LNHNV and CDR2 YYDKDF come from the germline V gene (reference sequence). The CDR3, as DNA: TGTGCCACCAGCAGCACGGCTAGCAATGAGCAGTTCTTC. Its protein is CATSSTASNEQFF.

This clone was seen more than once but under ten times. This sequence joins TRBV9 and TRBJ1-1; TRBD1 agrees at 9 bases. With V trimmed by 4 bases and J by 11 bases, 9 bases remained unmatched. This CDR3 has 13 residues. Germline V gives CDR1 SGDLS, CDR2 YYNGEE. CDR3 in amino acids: CASSPGTGSVAFF. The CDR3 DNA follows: TGTGCCAGCAGCCCCGGGACAGGGTCGGTTGCTTTCTTT. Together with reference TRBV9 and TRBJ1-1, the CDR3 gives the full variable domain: DSGVTQTPKHLITATGQRVTLRCSPRSGDLSVYWYQQSLDQGLQFLIQYYNGEERAKGNILERFSAQQFPDLHSELNLSSLELGDSALYFCASSPGTGSVAFFGQGTRLTVV.

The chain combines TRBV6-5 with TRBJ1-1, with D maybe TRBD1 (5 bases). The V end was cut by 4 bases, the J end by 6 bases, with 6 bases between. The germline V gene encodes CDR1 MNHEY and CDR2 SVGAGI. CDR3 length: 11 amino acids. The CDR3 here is CASSWGPEAFF. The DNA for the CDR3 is TGTGCCAGCAGTTGGGGCCCTGAAGCTTTCTTT.

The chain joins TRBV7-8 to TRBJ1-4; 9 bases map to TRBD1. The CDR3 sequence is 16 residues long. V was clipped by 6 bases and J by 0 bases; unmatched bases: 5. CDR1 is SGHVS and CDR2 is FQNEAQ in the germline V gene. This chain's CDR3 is CASRLDRGATNEKLFF. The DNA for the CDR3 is TGTGCCAGCAGACTGGACAGGGGAGCAACTAATGAAAAACTGTTTTTT.

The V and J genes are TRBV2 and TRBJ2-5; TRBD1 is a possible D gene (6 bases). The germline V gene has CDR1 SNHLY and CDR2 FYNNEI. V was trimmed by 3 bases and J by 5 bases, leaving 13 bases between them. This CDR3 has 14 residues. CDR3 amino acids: CASSDGRGMETQYF. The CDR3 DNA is TGTGCCAGCAGTGATGGCAGGGGAATGGAGACCCAGTACTTC. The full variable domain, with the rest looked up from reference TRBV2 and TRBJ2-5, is EPEVTQTPSHQVTQMGQEVILRCVPISNHLYFYWYRQILGQKVEFLVSFYNNEISEKSEIFDDQFSVERPDGSNFTLKIRSTKLEDSAMYFCASSDGRGMETQYFGPGTRLLVL.

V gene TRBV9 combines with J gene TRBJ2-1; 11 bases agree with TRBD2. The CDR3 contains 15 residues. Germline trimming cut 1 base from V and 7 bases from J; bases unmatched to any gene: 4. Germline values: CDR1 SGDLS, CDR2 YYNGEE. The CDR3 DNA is TGTGCCAGCAGCGTACAACTAGCGGGAGTGAATGAGCAGTTCTTC. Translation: CASSVQLAGVNEQFF.

The CDR3 coding sequence is TGTGCCAGCAGTTACTCACTGGGACAGGTGTATGGAAACACCATATATTTT. The encoded protein is CASSYSLGQVYGNTIYF. The rearrangement uses TRBV6-2 or TRBV6-3 and TRBJ1-3; 8 bases are shared with TRBD1. The CDR3 length is 17 residues. With V trimmed by 0 bases and J by 3 bases, 7 bases remained unmatched. Germline assignment: CDR1 MNHEY and CDR2 SVGEGT.

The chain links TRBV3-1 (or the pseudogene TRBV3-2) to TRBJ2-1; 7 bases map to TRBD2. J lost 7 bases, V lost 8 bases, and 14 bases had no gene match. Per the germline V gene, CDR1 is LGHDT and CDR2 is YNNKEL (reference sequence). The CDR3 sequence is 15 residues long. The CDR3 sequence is CASGMAAGFINEQFF. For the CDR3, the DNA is TGTGCCAGCGGAATGGCAGCGGGATTTATAAATGAGCAGTTCTTC.

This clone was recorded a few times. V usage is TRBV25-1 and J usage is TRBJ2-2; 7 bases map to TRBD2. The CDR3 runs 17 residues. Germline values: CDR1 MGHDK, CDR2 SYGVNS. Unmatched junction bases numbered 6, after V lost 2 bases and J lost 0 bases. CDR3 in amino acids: CASSELLAEANTGELFF. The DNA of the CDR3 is TGTGCCAGCAGTGAACTTCTAGCGGAGGCGAACACCGGGGAGCTGTTTTTT.

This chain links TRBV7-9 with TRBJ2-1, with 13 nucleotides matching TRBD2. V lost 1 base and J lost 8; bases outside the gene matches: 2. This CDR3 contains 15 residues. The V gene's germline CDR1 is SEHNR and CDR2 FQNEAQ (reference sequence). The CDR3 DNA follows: TGTGCCAGCAGCTTAGGACTAGCGGGAGGAGATGAGCAGTTCTTC. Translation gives CASSLGLAGGDEQFF.

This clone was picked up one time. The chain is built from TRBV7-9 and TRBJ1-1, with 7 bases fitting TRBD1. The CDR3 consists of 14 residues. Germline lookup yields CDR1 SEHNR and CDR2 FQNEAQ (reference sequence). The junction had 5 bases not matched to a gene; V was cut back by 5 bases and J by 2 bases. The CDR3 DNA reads TGTGCCAGCAGCAGAGGACAGGAAAACACTGAAGCTTTCTTT. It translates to CASSRGQENTEAFF.

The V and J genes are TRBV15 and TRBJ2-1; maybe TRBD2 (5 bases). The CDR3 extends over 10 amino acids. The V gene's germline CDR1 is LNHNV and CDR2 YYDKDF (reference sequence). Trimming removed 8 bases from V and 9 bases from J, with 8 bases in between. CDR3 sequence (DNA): TGTGCCACCGGAGGAAGTGAGCAGTTCTTC. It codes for CATGGSEQFF. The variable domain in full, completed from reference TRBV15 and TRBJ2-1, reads DAMVIQNPRYQVTQFGKPVTLSCSQTLNHNVMYWYQQKSSQAPKLLFHYYDKDFNNEADTPDNFQSRRPNTSFCFLDIRSPGLGDTAMYLCATGGSEQFFGPGTRLTVL.

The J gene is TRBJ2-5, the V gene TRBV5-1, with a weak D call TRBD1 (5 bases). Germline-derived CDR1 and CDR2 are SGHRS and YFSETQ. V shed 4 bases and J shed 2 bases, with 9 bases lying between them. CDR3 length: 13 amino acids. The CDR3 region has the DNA TGCGCCAGCAGCGACCCAGGGCAAGAGACCCAGTACTTC. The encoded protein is CASSDPGQETQYF.

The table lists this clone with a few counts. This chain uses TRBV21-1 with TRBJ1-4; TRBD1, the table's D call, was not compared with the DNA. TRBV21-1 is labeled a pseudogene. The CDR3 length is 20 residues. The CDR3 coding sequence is TGTGCCAGCAGCAAAAGGTTTAGGGCAGGGGGAAAGCCTTGGTGGGAAAAACTGTTTTTT. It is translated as CASSKRFRAGGKPWWEKLFF.

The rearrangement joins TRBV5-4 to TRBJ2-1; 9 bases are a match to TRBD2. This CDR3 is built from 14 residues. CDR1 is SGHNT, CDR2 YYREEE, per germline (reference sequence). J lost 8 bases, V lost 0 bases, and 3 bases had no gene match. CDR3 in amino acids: CASSLGIAGDEQFF. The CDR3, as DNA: TGTGCCAGCAGCTTGGGGATAGCGGGAGATGAGCAGTTCTTC.

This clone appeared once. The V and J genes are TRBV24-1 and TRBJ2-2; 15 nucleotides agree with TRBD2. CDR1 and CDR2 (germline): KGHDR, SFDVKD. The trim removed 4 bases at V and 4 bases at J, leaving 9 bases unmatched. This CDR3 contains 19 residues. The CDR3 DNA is TGTGCCACCAGTGACCCCGGACTAGCGGGAGGGTCGGGCACCGGGGAGCTGTTTTTT. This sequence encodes CATSDPGLAGGSGTGELFF.

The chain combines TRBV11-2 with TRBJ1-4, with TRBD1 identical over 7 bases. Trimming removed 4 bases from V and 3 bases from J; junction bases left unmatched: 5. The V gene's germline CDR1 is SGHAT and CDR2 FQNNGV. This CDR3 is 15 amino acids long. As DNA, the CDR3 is TGTGCCAGCAGCTCGACACAGGGGTCTAATGAAAAACTGTTTTTT. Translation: CASSSTQGSNEKLFF.

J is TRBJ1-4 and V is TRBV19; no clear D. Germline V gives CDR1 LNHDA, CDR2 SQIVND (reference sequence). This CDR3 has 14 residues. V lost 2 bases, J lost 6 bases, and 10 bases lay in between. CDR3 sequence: CASSIMTGDEKLFF. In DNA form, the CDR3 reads TGTGCCAGTAGTATAATGACGGGTGATGAAAAACTGTTTTTT.

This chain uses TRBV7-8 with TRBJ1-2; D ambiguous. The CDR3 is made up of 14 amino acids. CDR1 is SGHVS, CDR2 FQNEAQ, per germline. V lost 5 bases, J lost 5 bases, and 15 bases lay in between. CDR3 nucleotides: TGTGCCAGCAGCCATCCGGTCCTCCCGTATGGCTACACCTTC. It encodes CASSHPVLPYGYTF.